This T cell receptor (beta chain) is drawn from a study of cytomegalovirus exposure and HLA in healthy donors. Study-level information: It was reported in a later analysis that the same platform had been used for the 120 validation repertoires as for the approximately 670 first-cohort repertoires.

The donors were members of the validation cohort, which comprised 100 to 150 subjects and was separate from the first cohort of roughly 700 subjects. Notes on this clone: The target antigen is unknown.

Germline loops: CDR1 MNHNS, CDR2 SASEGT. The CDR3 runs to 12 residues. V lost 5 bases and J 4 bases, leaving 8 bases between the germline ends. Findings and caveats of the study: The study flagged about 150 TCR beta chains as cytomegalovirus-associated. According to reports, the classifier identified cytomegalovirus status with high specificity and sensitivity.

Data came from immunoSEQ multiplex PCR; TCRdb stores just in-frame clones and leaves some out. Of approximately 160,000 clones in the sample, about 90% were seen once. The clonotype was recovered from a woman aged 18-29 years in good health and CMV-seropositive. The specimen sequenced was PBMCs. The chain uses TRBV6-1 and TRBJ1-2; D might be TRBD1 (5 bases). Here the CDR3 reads CASSRGSYGYTF. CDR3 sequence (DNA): TGTGCCAGCAGTAGGGGTAGCTATGGCTACACCTTC.